The 14 T cell receptor beta chains presented below share a single source sample, sequenced in a study of cytomegalovirus exposure and HLA in healthy donors. The PCR ran on 60 Vbeta and 13 Jbeta primers. The repertoire was sequenced with immunoSEQ multiplex PCR; TCRdb's copy has only in-frame clones and lacks some. The data show around 170,000 clones, with roughly 80% seen just once and around 0.46% held by the top ten. The sample taken for sequencing was PBMCs. The receptors here all came from a woman aged 45-59 years in good health and CMV-seronegative.

This clone was recorded a few times. The chain links TRBV5-8 to TRBJ2-7, with 9 nucleotides matching TRBD1. The CDR3 covers 14 residues. Germline CDR1 reads SGHTS; CDR2 reads YDEGEE. V shed 0 bases and J 7 bases; nucleotides not matched to a gene: 5. CDR3 bases: TGTGCCAGCAGCTTGGGGACAGGGGCTCGGGAGCAGTACTTC. It yields the protein CASSLGTGAREQYF. Combining the CDR3 with reference TRBV5-8 and TRBJ2-7 gives the whole variable domain EAGVTQSPTHLIKTRGQQATLRCSPISGHTSVYWYQQALGLGLQFLLWYDEGEERNRGNFPPRFSGRQFPNYSSELNVNALELEDSALYLCASSLGTGAREQYFGPGTRLTVT.

V is TRBV6-5 and J is TRBJ1-5, with a weak D call TRBD1 (5 bases). Germline lookup yields CDR1 MNHEY and CDR2 SVGAGI. The V end lost 6 bases, the J end lost 4 bases, and 10 bases lay between the germline ends. The CDR3 is 13 residues long. The CDR3 protein is CASRRQPNQPQHF. In nucleotides, the CDR3 is TGTGCCAGCAGGAGACAGCCAAATCAGCCCCAGCATTTT.

This sequence joins TRBV11-2 and TRBJ2-1, with 8 positions matching TRBD2. This CDR3 spans 16 amino acids. The trim removed 5 bases at V and 2 bases at J, leaving 8 bases unmatched. Germline CDR1 is SGHAT and CDR2 is FQNNGV. The CDR3 DNA is TGTGCCAGCAGCACTACCGGCGGGGGGACCTACAATGAGCAGTTCTTC. Protein sequence: CASSTTGGGTYNEQFF.

This rearrangement joins TRBV9 to TRBJ2-7, with 8 bases matching TRBD1. Germline V CDR1 and CDR2: SGDLS, YYNGEE. The CDR3 covers 19 residues. V dropped 3 bases and J dropped 2; count of bases not matched to a gene: 19. This CDR3 reads CASSASLTGTGTGTYEQYF. As DNA, the CDR3 is TGTGCCAGCAGCGCCTCGTTGACCGGAACGGGGACAGGAACCTACGAGCAGTACTTC.

The rearrangement joins TRBV4-3 to TRBJ1-1, with a tentative D call TRBD1 (5 bases). The CDR3 covers 13 residues. CDR1 and CDR2 (germline): LGHNA, YSLEER. V was shortened by 5 bases and J by 4 bases, with 11 bases between the two germline ends. CDR3 nucleotides: TGCGCCAGCAGCGCAGGGTTTGCCACTGAAGCTTTCTTT. This translates into CASSAGFATEAFF.

The chain combines TRBV18 with TRBJ2-1; 7 nucleotides align to TRBD2. The junction had 11 bases not matched to a gene; V was cut back by 6 bases and J by 3 bases. Germline loops: CDR1 KGHSH, CDR2 LQKENI. The CDR3 sequence is 16 residues long. The CDR3 is CASSPPAGVGYNEQFF. The CDR3 nucleotides read TGTGCCAGCTCTCCTCCGGCGGGAGTAGGCTACAATGAGCAGTTCTTC.

This clone was seen a single time. The chain uses TRBV19 and TRBJ1-1; TRBD1 agrees at 8 bases. CDR3 length: 16 residues. Germline lookup yields CDR1 LNHDA and CDR2 SQIVND (reference sequence). V gave up 4 bases and J gave up 1 base; unmatched junction bases: 8. CDR3 loop: CASSSDRGQGNTEAFF. DNA of the CDR3: TGTGCCAGTAGTAGTGACCGCGGACAGGGGAACACTGAAGCTTTCTTT.

V is TRBV13 and J is TRBJ1-2; 7 nucleotides agree with TRBD1. V shed 7 bases and J 2 bases; nucleotides not matched to a gene: 7. CDR3 size: 14 residues. The germline V gene has CDR1 PRHDT and CDR2 FYEKMQ (reference sequence). CDR3 nucleotide sequence: TGTGCCAGCAATGAGGCAGGGGGGAACTATGGCTACACCTTC. It translates to CASNEAGGNYGYTF.

Only a few counts were recorded for this clone. V and J are TRBV25-1 and TRBJ2-1; 7 bases are shared with TRBD1. J was trimmed by 4 bases and V by 3 bases; bases with no gene match: 6. CDR3 length: 15 amino acids. Germline assignment: CDR1 MGHDK and CDR2 SYGVNS. CDR3 amino acids: CASSDFGTAYNEQFF. The CDR3 nucleotides read TGTGCCAGCAGTGATTTCGGGACAGCATACAATGAGCAGTTCTTC.

The CDR3 region is CASAIRTSGSPEQYF. CDR3 nucleotides: TGCGCCAGTGCAATAAGGACTAGCGGGTCCCCCGAGCAGTACTTC. The chain couples TRBV4-1 to TRBJ2-7; 11 bases are a match to TRBD2. The V segment lost 9 bases and the J segment 6 bases; nucleotides outside the gene matches: 13. Per the germline V gene, CDR1 is MGHRA and CDR2 is YSYEKL. This CDR3 comprises 15 residues.

V and J are TRBV27 and TRBJ1-1; D gene uncertain. The germline V gene encodes CDR1 MNHEY and CDR2 SMNVEV (reference sequence). This CDR3 is built from 19 residues. Trimming stripped 5 bases from V and 1 base from J, with 26 bases between. CDR3 nucleotides: TGTGCCAGCAGTCCATACTTCAGGATCTTAAAAACCGAGAACACTGAAGCTTTCTTT. Translated: CASSPYFRILKTENTEAFF.

The count of this clone is one. V gene TRBV28 combines with J gene TRBJ2-3; D is perhaps TRBD2 (6 bases). The CDR3 covers 12 residues. Germline CDR1 and CDR2: MDHEN and SYDVKM. Trimming stripped 3 bases from V and 11 bases from J, with 12 bases between. The CDR3 DNA sequence: TGTGCCAGCAGTTTGGGGGACTTCGGGCAGTATTTT. This codes for CASSLGDFGQYF. Together with reference TRBV28 and TRBJ2-3, the CDR3 gives the full variable domain: DVKVTQSSRYLVKRTGEKVFLECVQDMDHENMFWYRQDPGLGLRLIYFSYDVKMKEKGDIPEGYSVSREKKERFSLILESASTNQTSMYLCASSLGDFGQYFGPGTRLTVL.

The chain is built from TRBV7-9 and TRBJ2-7; 10 nucleotides line up with TRBD2. Germline CDR1 is SEHNR and CDR2 is FQNEAQ (reference sequence). V dropped 5 bases and J dropped 3; count of bases not matched to a gene: 10. The CDR3 has 16 residues. CDR3 region: CASSAPLAGESYEQYF. CDR3 DNA: TGTGCCAGCAGCGCCCCCCTAGCGGGAGAGAGCTACGAGCAGTACTTC.

The chain has TRBV11-2 and TRBJ2-1; tentative D call: TRBD1 (6 bases). The germline V and J ends were trimmed by 6 bases and 3 bases, with 15 bases remaining between them. The CDR3 has 15 residues. The germline V gene has CDR1 SGHAT and CDR2 FQNNGV. The CDR3 DNA reads TGTGCCAGCAGTTACCAAGGGGACAACTACAATGAGCAGTTCTTC. Its protein is CASSYQGDNYNEQFF.